Presented here are 25 T cell receptor beta chains from one specimen sequenced in a study of T cells after yellow fever vaccination. TCRdb recomputed calls from the 5' RACE reads with MiXCR, one row per CDR3 protein. The sample gives over 65,000 distinct CDR3 sequences, about 14% of which show up once; approximately 25% is in the top ten. The sequences come from CD8+ T cells not binding an NS4B(214-222) dextramer, sorted from PBMCs, collected approximately 22 days after the first yellow fever vaccination. These receptors all come from a man aged 18 to 30 who received the YFV17D yellow fever vaccine.

This clonotype appeared a single time. This chain's CDR3 is CASSPAAGGWYEQYF. CDR3 in DNA: TGTGCCAGCAGCCCGGCAGCGGGGGGTTGGTACGAGCAGTACTTC. This chain connects TRBV3-1 to TRBJ2-7, with TRBD2 matching over 9 bases. In germline, CDR1 is LGHDT, CDR2 YNNKEL (reference sequence). Trimming took 4 bases from V and 4 from J; bases not matched to a gene: 8. The CDR3 sequence is 15 residues long.

The rearrangement joins TRBV6-5 to TRBJ2-3; 8 nucleotides match TRBD1. The CDR3 runs to 15 residues. V lost 2 bases to trimming and J lost 2 bases; unmatched junction nucleotides: 3. CDR1 and CDR2 from the germline V gene are MNHEY and SVGAGI. The CDR3 spells CASSYQGASTDTQYF. The CDR3 bases are TGTGCCAGCAGTTACCAGGGGGCTTCCACAGATACGCAGTATTTT.

This clonotype came up a few times. The genes are TRBV30 and TRBJ2-1; 10 positions match TRBD1. The trim removed 4 bases at V and 7 bases at J, leaving 4 bases unmatched. Germline-derived CDR1 and CDR2 are GTSNPN and SVGIG (reference sequence). This CDR3 region has 13 residues. This CDR3 reads CAWTDRGRNEQFF. Here the CDR3 DNA reads TGTGCCTGGACCGACAGGGGGCGAAATGAGCAGTTCTTC.

CDR3 sequence (DNA): TGTGCCAGCTTTGTCGGTTGGGCCTTTCCGCAGTATTTT. Amino acid sequence: CASFVGWAFPQYF. The chain joins TRBV6-1 to TRBJ2-3; the D is unclear. Per germline, CDR1 MNHNS and CDR2 SASEGT. This CDR3 is 13 amino acids long. V lost 8 bases and J lost 10, with 19 bases in between.

The chain recombines TRBV29-1 with TRBJ2-1; 9 bases map to TRBD1. CDR3 length equals 14 residues. V shed 6 bases and J 8 bases; nucleotides not matched to a gene: 11. The germline V gene encodes CDR1 SQVTM and CDR2 ANQGSEA. The CDR3, as DNA: TGCAGCGTCGACAGGGGGAAGATAGGAGATGAGCAGTTCTTC. This sequence encodes CSVDRGKIGDEQFF.

This clonotype was detected only a few times. The chain recombines TRBV11-2 with TRBJ2-2, with D possibly TRBD2 on 6 matching bases. Deletions cut 8 bases from V and 4 bases from J, with 8 bases between. Germline V CDR1 and CDR2: SGHAT, FQNNGV. There are 12 residues in the CDR3. The CDR3 spells CASAGGTGELFF. In nucleotides, the CDR3 is TGTGCCAGCGCCGGGGGCACCGGGGAGCTGTTTTTT.

The rearrangement links TRBV20-1 to TRBJ2-2; D is unresolved. With 0 bases removed from V and 2 bases from J, the gap between germline ends came to 4 bases. CDR1 DFQATT and CDR2 SNEGSKA come from the germline V gene (reference sequence). CDR3 length equals 13 residues. The CDR3 DNA reads TGCAGTGCTAGAGAACCAAACACCGGGGAGCTGTTTTTT. Its translation is CSAREPNTGELFF.

The genes are TRBV15 and TRBJ2-5; D possibly matches TRBD1 or TRBD2 (5 bases each). The CDR3 contains 18 residues. Per germline, CDR1 LNHNV and CDR2 YYDKDF (reference sequence). Deletions cut 0 bases from V and 4 bases from J, with 21 bases between. Here the CDR3 reads CATSRDSGQGDPRETQYF. CDR3 in DNA: TGTGCCACCAGCAGAGATTCGGGGCAGGGAGATCCCCGAGAGACCCAGTACTTC.

The chain employs TRBV5-8 and TRBJ2-1; possibly TRBD1 for D (5 bases). Trimming left V 2 bases short and J 5 bases short, with 11 bases between. Germline assignment: CDR1 SGHTS and CDR2 YDEGEE. The CDR3 spans 14 residues. Written as DNA, the CDR3 is TGTGCCAGCAGCTTTTTCCGACAGAACAATGAGCAGTTCTTC. Translation gives CASSFFRQNNEQFF. Full variable domain (remainder filled in from reference TRBV5-8 and TRBJ2-1): EAGVTQSPTHLIKTRGQQATLRCSPISGHTSVYWYQQALGLGLQFLLWYDEGEERNRGNFPPRFSGRQFPNYSSELNVNALELEDSALYLCASSFFRQNNEQFFGPGTRLTVL.

This clonotype has at least ten counts. This rearrangement joins TRBV7-9 to TRBJ2-2, with 9 bases that match TRBD1. Per germline, CDR1 SEHNR and CDR2 FQNEAQ (reference sequence). The CDR3 is made up of 15 amino acids. The J segment lost 1 base and the V segment lost 4 bases, leaving 1 base of the junction unmatched. DNA for the CDR3: TGTGCCAGCAGCTCGGGACAGGGGAACACCGGGGAGCTGTTTTTT. Protein product: CASSSGQGNTGELFF.

This clonotype was seen a single time. The rearrangement links TRBV5-5 to TRBJ2-7; D unclear. This CDR3 comprises 13 residues. The germline gives CDR1 SGHKS, CDR2 YYEKEE (reference sequence). V lost 9 bases to trimming and J lost 2 bases, with 15 bases between them. CDR3 coding DNA: TGTGCCATGGGCCCCGGGCTCCCCTACGAGCAGTACGTC. Its translation: CAMGPGLPYEQYV.

The rearrangement joins TRBV20-1 to TRBJ1-2; D gene unclear. The CDR3 spans 9 residues. Germline loops: CDR1 DFQATT, CDR2 SNEGSKA (reference sequence). Trimming pared 3 bases from V and 4 bases from J, leaving 0 bases between. The CDR3 spells CSASYGYTF. The CDR3 DNA follows: TGCAGTGCTAGCTATGGCTACACCTTC.

This clonotype was seen at least ten times. This rearrangement joins TRBV27 to TRBJ2-7; 11 bases align to TRBD1. Germline V CDR1 and CDR2: MNHEY, SMNVEV (reference sequence). Trimming removed 6 bases from V and 3 bases from J; junction bases left unmatched: 4. The CDR3 is 14 amino acids. This chain's CDR3 is CASSPGTGGYEQYF. CDR3 in DNA: TGTGCCAGCAGCCCCGGGACAGGGGGCTACGAGCAGTACTTC.

This clonotype was detected ten times or more. V usage is TRBV4-1 and J usage is TRBJ2-2, with D possibly called TRBD1 or TRBD2 (5 bases each). The CDR3 sequence is 14 residues long. CDR1 is MGHRA, CDR2 YSYEKL, per germline. Between the trimmed V and J ends, which lost 3 bases and 6 bases, there was a span of 11 bases. The CDR3 bases are TGCGCCAGCAGCCAGGGACCAGCACCCGGGGAGCTGTTTTTT. This encodes CASSQGPAPGELFF.

This sequence joins TRBV20-1 and TRBJ1-1; D unresolved. V lost 3 bases, J lost 5 bases, and 10 bases lay in between. The CDR3 is 12 amino acids. CDR1 DFQATT and CDR2 SNEGSKA come from the germline V gene (reference sequence). CDR3 coding DNA: TGCAGTGCTAGTCCGGGGAGGACTGAAGCTTTCTTT. Protein sequence: CSASPGRTEAFF.

V gene TRBV6-1 combines with J gene TRBJ2-7; D remains unclear. Germline V lookup: CDR1 MNHNS, CDR2 SASEGT. The V end was cut by 3 bases, the J end by 4 bases, with 16 bases between. The CDR3 has 15 amino acids. CDR3 coding DNA: TGTGCCAGCAGTGATAATTTTCCAGGCAGGTACGAGCAGTACTTC. Amino acids: CASSDNFPGRYEQYF.

The chain recombines TRBV4-1 with TRBJ2-1; 9 nucleotides align to TRBD2. The CDR3 runs to 15 residues. The germline gives CDR1 MGHRA, CDR2 YSYEKL. With 3 bases clipped from V and 7 bases from J, the junction kept 7 bases outside the gene matches. The CDR3 sequence is CASSHPSGARNEQFF. CDR3 bases: TGCGCCAGCAGCCATCCTAGCGGGGCGAGGAATGAGCAGTTCTTC.

This clonotype was seen only a few times. The V gene is TRBV5-1, the J gene TRBJ2-2; D unresolved. Trimming took 1 base from V and 6 from J, leaving 10 bases between them. CDR1 SGHRS and CDR2 YFSETQ come from the germline V gene. There are 14 residues in the CDR3. The CDR3 loop is CASSLTPKAGELFF. As DNA, the CDR3 is TGCGCCAGCAGCTTGACCCCGAAGGCCGGGGAGCTGTTTTTT.

The chain is built from TRBV2 and TRBJ2-6; D is unresolved. This CDR3 is 16 amino acids long. Germline CDR1 SNHLY, CDR2 FYNNEI. V was trimmed by 7 bases and J by 0 bases, leaving 13 bases between them. CDR3 DNA sequence: TGTGCCAGCATTAACGGGCGCTTCTCTGGGGCCAACGTCCTGACTTTC. Its protein product is CASINGRFSGANVLTF.

This clonotype was found a few times. The chain has TRBV5-1 and TRBJ2-7, with TRBD2 as a possible D gene (6 bases). V was trimmed by 7 bases and J by 5 bases, leaving 22 bases between them. The CDR3 loop spans 15 amino acids. Germline CDR1 reads SGHRS; CDR2 reads YFSETQ. The CDR3 protein is CASVSGGSSWDEQYF. CDR3 coding DNA: TGCGCCAGCGTTTCCGGGGGTTCCTCGTGGGACGAGCAGTACTTC.

In its sample, this clonotype was seen a few times. The chain links TRBV15 to TRBJ1-5; possibly TRBD1 for D (6 bases). This CDR3 is built from 15 residues. V was trimmed by 6 bases and J by 2 bases, leaving 14 bases between them. Per the germline V gene, CDR1 is LNHNV and CDR2 is YYDKDF (reference sequence). CDR3 nucleotide sequence: TGTGCCACCAGAAGAACGGGGGCAGGCAATCAGCCCCAGCATTTT. Translating it yields CATRRTGAGNQPQHF.

J is TRBJ2-1 and V is TRBV9; D is undetermined. CDR1 SGDLS and CDR2 YYNGEE come from the germline V gene. This CDR3 is 13 amino acids long. Trimming left V 0 bases short and J 5 bases short, with 6 bases between. The CDR3 nucleotides read TGTGCCAGCAGCGTAGCAGGTGACAATGAGCAGTTCTTC. Amino acid sequence: CASSVAGDNEQFF.

This clonotype has more than one count but fewer than ten. The gene calls are TRBV2 and TRBJ1-2, with 12 bases identical to TRBD1. The CDR3 length is 16 residues. CDR1 is SNHLY, CDR2 FYNNEI, per germline. The ends lost 3 bases at V and 8 bases at J; junction bases unmatched: 10. The CDR3 DNA is TGTGCCAGCAGTGAGACCCCGGGACAGGGGGCTGGAGGCTACACCTTC. Protein product: CASSETPGQGAGGYTF.

This clonotype has more than one count but fewer than ten. The DNA of the CDR3 is TGTGCCAGCAGAAATTATGCCGGGCCCCGGAGGGAAAAACTGTTTTTT. Encoded protein: CASRNYAGPRREKLFF. The V call is TRBV12-3 or TRBV12-4, the J call TRBJ1-4; D is undetermined. Trimming left V 6 bases short and J 8 bases short, with 22 bases between. This CDR3 is 16 amino acids long.

This clonotype was seen only a few times. The rearrangement joins TRBV20-1 to TRBJ2-7; no reliable D call. The CDR3 spans 15 residues. Germline values: CDR1 DFQATT, CDR2 SNEGSKA (reference sequence). V lost 0 bases, J lost 2 bases, and 14 bases lay in between. DNA for the CDR3: TGCAGTGCTAGAGATCGAGTCGAATCGACCTACGAGCAGTACTTC. Translating it yields CSARDRVESTYEQYF.